These T cell receptor beta chains were read from a single sample in a study of T cell repertoires in cytomegalovirus infection. Antigen specificity for these receptors is unknown. One entry per CDR3 protein, called by TCRdb with MiXCR from the reads. The sample has more than 300,000 distinct CDR3 sequences; about 35% are singletons. The sequencing here drew on cultured PBMCs, taken from culture after CMV antigen stimulation. Receptors originate from a human donor in good health (CMV status not recorded). Some clones in this sample may be carry-over from other donors' samples. Both conserved end residues are trimmed from each CDR3.

V	CDR3
TRBV28	ASSFEVGGHPNYGYT
TRBV4-3	ASSQPPPGELF
TRBV12-5	ASGLVLGAGANVLT
TRBV20-1	SAPLGGVYQETQY
TRBV19	ASSIGRNLNTEAF
TRBV5-1	ASSFAGISSYNEQF
TRBV7-6	ASSPLGLGTDTQY
TRBV19	AHTGGDGYT
TRBV6-5	ASSYSWGNEQF
TRBV15	ATSRDPPGGQLNTEAF
TRBV6-2/TRBV6-3	ASKTGLAGDYTQY
TRBV20-1	STPRGADTGELF
TRBV7-8	ASSPGLAGFSYNEQF
TRBV7-2	ASSEVSPGEKLF
TRBV7-2	ASSTGPWREGHSTQY
TRBV4-3	ASSQDPGLAGGSFPDTQY
TRBV4-3	ASSQGDSPYQETQY